This T cell receptor (beta chain) is drawn from a study of regulatory T cells in long-lasting Graves disease. As for time point: newly diagnosed GD, antithyroid drugs for less than 3 months. The TCR library was prepared using RNA isolated from PBMCs. The CDR3 has 14 amino acids. The J segment lost 4 bases and the V segment lost 6 bases, leaving 5 bases of the junction unmatched. Many counts were recorded for this clonotype. Arm-PCR of CDR3 regions and iRepertoire HTBI primers were used to build TCR beta libraries. TCRdb recomputed calls from the multiplex PCR reads with MiXCR, one row per CDR3 protein. The sample has fewer than 450,000 distinct CDR3 sequences, over 12% seen once. These data were also reused for a study on T cells in Graves' hyperthyroidism and ophthalmopathy. Turning to that study: Researchers ran a first-round RT-PCR on the TCR CDR3 using the HTBI primer set.

This chain connects TRBV12-3 or TRBV12-4 to TRBJ2-2, with 7 positions matching TRBD1. This clonotype was sampled from a woman between 40 and 50 years old with Graves disease. Material: peripheral blood mononuclear cells (PBMCs), obtained at new diagnosis, from a patient treated with antithyroid drugs. CDR3 protein: CASRDTGVTGELFF. CDR3 DNA sequence: TGTGCCAGCAGAGATACAGGGGTCACCGGGGAGCTGTTTTTT.